These T cell receptor beta chains were read from a single sample in a study of shared clonotypes between healthy human individuals. Clones were read by immunoSEQ multiplex PCR, and TCRdb kept only the in-frame ones, dropping some. The sample carries roughly 2 million clones, almost 96% recorded once. The sequenced sample was naive CD4+ T cells sorted from blood. The receptor set was obtained from a man between 18 and 35 years old in good health. Both conserved end residues are part of each CDR3. A D gene is named only where the DNA matches it firmly. Clone size is stated in some rows and not others, as once, few, many or a class when expanded.

D	J	V	size	CDR3	DNA
TRBD2	TRBJ2-1	TRBV27	-	CASKPLAGGNPTRYNEQFF	TGTGCCAGCAAGCCTCTAGCGGGGGGGAACCCCACGCGGTACAATGAGCAGTTCTTC
-	TRBJ1-5	TRBV7-8	-	CASSLRQKGTGGWGGSNQPQHF	TGTGCCAGCAGCTTAAGGCAAAAGGGGACGGGTGGTTGGGGTGGGAGCAATCAGCCCCAGCATTTT
-	TRBJ2-7	TRBV10-2	-	CASSGSMSSYEQYF	TGCGCCAGCAGTGGATCAATGAGCTCCTACGAGCAGTACTTC
-	TRBJ2-7	TRBV27	-	CASGLLTSYEQYF	TGTGCCAGCGGCTTACTGACCTCCTACGAGCAGTACTTC
TRBD1	TRBJ1-6	TRBV5-1	once	CASSGDLGTVDSPLHF	TGCGCCAGCAGTGGCGACCTCGGGACAGTAGATTCACCCCTCCACTTT
-	TRBJ2-3	TRBV10-2	-	CASSGLNKRDTQYF	TGCGCCAGCAGTGGACTAAACAAACGAGATACGCAGTATTTT
-	TRBJ2-5	TRBV5-1	-	CASSLIIGAQETQYF	TGCGCCAGCAGCTTAATAATCGGGGCACAAGAGACCCAGTACTTC
-	TRBJ2-3	TRBV4-1	-	CASSSPGRVTDTQYF	TGCGCCAGCAGCTCACCCGGGCGGGTCACAGATACGCAGTATTTT
-	TRBJ2-7	TRBV5-5	-	CASSPQGAPYEQYF	TGTGCCAGCAGCCCACAGGGTGCCCCCTACGAGCAGTACTTC
-	TRBJ1-3	TRBV19	-	CASTTTWGPGNTIYF	TGTGCCAGTACTACCACATGGGGGCCGGGAAACACCATATATTTT